Only one count was recorded for the clone carrying this T cell receptor (beta chain). Using immunoSEQ multiplex PCR, the repertoire was profiled, and TCRdb retains in-frame clones only, with some absent. The sample has roughly 2,100 clones, roughly three quarters seen once. The sample originates from a study of tumor T cells in aggressive B-cell lymphoma. Sequencing was carried out using tumor tissue. The clonotype was recovered from an adult with diffuse large B cell lymphoma.

The CDR3 spells CASSLAGGPPDTQYF. The CDR3 bases are TGTGCCAGCAGCTTGGCGGGGGGGCCCCCAGATACGCAGTATTTT. The V gene is TRBV7-2, the J gene TRBJ2-3; the match to TRBD2 covers 9 bases. The CDR3 has 15 residues. With V trimmed by 3 bases and J by 4 bases, 5 bases remained unmatched. The germline gives CDR1 SGHTA, CDR2 FQGNSA.